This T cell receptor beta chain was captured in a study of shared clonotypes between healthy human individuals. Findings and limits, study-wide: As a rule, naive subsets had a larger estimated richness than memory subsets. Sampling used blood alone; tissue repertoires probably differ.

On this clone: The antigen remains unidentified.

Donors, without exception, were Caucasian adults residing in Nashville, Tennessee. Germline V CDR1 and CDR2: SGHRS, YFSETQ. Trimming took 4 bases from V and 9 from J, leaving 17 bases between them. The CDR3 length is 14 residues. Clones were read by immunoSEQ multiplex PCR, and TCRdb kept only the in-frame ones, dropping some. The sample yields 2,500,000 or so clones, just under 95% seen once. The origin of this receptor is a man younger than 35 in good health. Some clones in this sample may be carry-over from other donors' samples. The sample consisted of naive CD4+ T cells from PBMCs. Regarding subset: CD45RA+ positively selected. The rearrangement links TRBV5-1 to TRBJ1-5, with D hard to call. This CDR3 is CASSPLGGSMPQHF. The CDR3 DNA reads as TGCGCCAGCAGCCCCCTTGGAGGGTCCATGCCCCAGCATTTT.